The present TCR beta chain was sequenced within a study of blood T cells in healthy people across ages. A sample-barcoded 5' primer and a J-beta primer mix were used in a second PCR of roughly 7 to 11 cycles. TCRdb reprocessed the 5' RACE reads with MiXCR, giving one entry per CDR3 protein. The sample has about a million distinct CDR3 sequences; roughly 51% are singletons. Notes on this clonotype: Its antigen remains unknown.

Study-wide results and limits: Long-lived donors carried more naive CD4+ cells and greater diversity than aged donors. Age brought a roughly linear fall in TCR beta diversity measured per million T cells.

The donors, aged about 6 to 95, were healthy Caucasians from Russia. Every sample had a minimum of 6.5 million PBMCs isolated. The clonotype was recovered from a woman aged 60-70 years in good health. Sequenced material: blood.

The CDR3 sequence is CASAFGGDLYEQYF. The CDR3 region has the DNA TGTGCCAGTGCGTTCGGGGGAGATTTATACGAGCAGTACTTC. This chain links TRBV12-3 or TRBV12-4 with TRBJ2-7; tentative D call: TRBD2 (6 bases). This CDR3 region has 14 residues. V was cut by 9 bases and J by 4 bases, with 19 bases left in between.